These 25 T cell receptor beta chains originate from one sample sequenced in a study of human T cells and chemical hapten exposure. Specified time point: patch test 1, 2 weeks after DPC sensitization. The treatment denotes: therapeutic diphenylcyclopropenone sensitization with weekly scalp DPC. A single record per CDR3 protein comes from TCRdb applying MiXCR to the RACE reads. The profile covers about 49,000 distinct CDR3 sequences, with approximately 9.1% appearing a single time and just under 4.5% taken by the ten largest. Specimen: whole blood, collected in connection with sensitization to the hapten diphenylcyclopropenone (DPC). Receptor source: a woman aged 50 to 60 with alopecia areata. Some clones in this sample may be carry-over from other donors' samples.

This clonotype has a count of ten or more. The chain links TRBV25-1 to TRBJ2-5; the D gene is possibly TRBD1 (5 bases). Trimming stripped 3 bases from V and 1 base from J, with 12 bases between. The CDR3 length is 15 residues. In germline, CDR1 is MGHDK, CDR2 SYGVNS. CDR3 sequence: CASSDSREVQETQYF. CDR3 nucleotides: TGTGCCAGCAGTGACAGCAGGGAAGTCCAAGAGACCCAGTACTTC.

This clonotype was recorded a few times. The V and J genes are TRBV29-1 and TRBJ2-1, with D unresolved. CDR1 SQVTM and CDR2 ANQGSEA come from the germline V gene. The CDR3 consists of 13 residues. V shed 3 bases and J shed 4 bases, with 10 bases lying between them. CDR3 sequence reads: CSVEYSRYNEQFF. The CDR3 nucleotides read TGCAGCGTTGAGTACAGTAGGTACAATGAGCAGTTCTTC.

At least ten counts were recorded for this clonotype. This chain connects TRBV19 to TRBJ1-4; D ambiguous. The CDR3 has 15 residues. The V gene lost 5 bases and the J gene lost 0 bases, with 10 bases spanning the gap. CDR1 LNHDA and CDR2 SQIVND come from the germline V gene (reference sequence). CDR3 coding DNA: TGTGCCAGTAGTGCGGACCGTGCAACTAATGAAAAACTGTTTTTT. As protein: CASSADRATNEKLFF.

This clonotype appeared many times. The chain is built from TRBV4-3 and TRBJ2-7; no clear D gene. This CDR3 has 17 residues. Germline lookup yields CDR1 LGHNA and CDR2 YSLEER. V was shortened by 0 bases and J by 4 bases, with 19 bases between the two germline ends. The CDR3 loop is CASSQELSLGSGYEQYF. The CDR3 coding sequence is TGCGCCAGCAGCCAAGAATTATCCCTGGGATCCGGGTACGAGCAGTACTTC.

This clonotype was picked up a small number of times. The V call is TRBV28, the J call TRBJ2-7, with D possibly TRBD2 on 6 matching bases. V lost 6 bases to trimming and J lost 2 bases, with 17 bases between them. Germline V lookup: CDR1 MDHEN, CDR2 SYDVKM. The CDR3 length is 15 residues. CDR3 DNA: TGTGCCAGCAGGCTTGACGTGGGGGGTACCTACGAGCAGTACTTC. It encodes CASRLDVGGTYEQYF.

The V call is TRBV28, the J call TRBJ2-5; TRBD1 might be the D (5 bases). CDR1 and CDR2 from the germline V gene are MDHEN and SYDVKM. The V and J ends lost 2 bases and 3 bases respectively, with 13 bases between them. This CDR3 region has 15 residues. The CDR3 loop reads CASSLNAVREETQYF. In DNA, the CDR3 is TGTGCCAGCAGTTTAAATGCTGTCAGGGAAGAGACCCAGTACTTC.

This clonotype has a handful of counts. V and J are TRBV12-3 or TRBV12-4 and TRBJ2-2, with D possibly being TRBD1 (6 bases). The CDR3 consists of 17 residues. V lost 6 bases and J lost 2, with 19 bases in between. For the CDR3, the DNA is TGTGCCAGCAGCCACCCCCCCGGACAGAAAAACACCGGGGAGCTGTTTTTT. Protein product: CASSHPPGQKNTGELFF.

The chain is built from TRBV15 and TRBJ1-1, with D possibly matching TRBD1 (5 bases). Trimming took 7 bases from V and 4 from J, leaving 13 bases between them. The germline V gene encodes CDR1 LNHNV and CDR2 YYDKDF (reference sequence). The CDR3 consists of 13 residues. The CDR3 loop reads CATTNMQGTEAFF. The CDR3 DNA reads TGTGCCACCACCAATATGCAGGGCACTGAAGCTTTCTTT.

This clonotype occurred many times. The V call is TRBV20-1, the J call TRBJ1-1; TRBD1 aligns across 7 bases. This CDR3 comprises 16 residues. With 6 bases clipped from V and 4 bases from J, the junction kept 17 bases outside the gene matches. Germline V lookup: CDR1 DFQATT, CDR2 SNEGSKA (reference sequence). The CDR3 nucleotides are TGCAGTGCACCGAGACAGGGACTAACGGGTCGCACTGAAGCTTTCTTT. Translating it yields CSAPRQGLTGRTEAFF.

This clonotype was found many times. This rearrangement joins TRBV11-2 to TRBJ1-1; TRBD1 is a possible D gene (6 bases). The length of the CDR3 is 15 residues. Germline loops: CDR1 SGHAT, CDR2 FQNNGV. Trimming removed 4 bases from V and 1 base from J, with 13 bases in between. The CDR3: CASSSQGHGNTEAFF. The CDR3 DNA follows: TGTGCCAGCAGCTCACAGGGCCATGGGAACACTGAAGCTTTCTTT. Variable domain in full (rest from reference TRBV11-2 and TRBJ1-1): EAGVAQSPRYKIIEKRQSVAFWCNPISGHATLYWYQQILGQGPKLLIQFQNNGVVDDSQLPKDRFSAERLKGVDSTLKIQPAKLEDSAVYLCASSSQGHGNTEAFFGQGTRLTVV.

This clonotype was picked up many times. V gene TRBV12-3 or TRBV12-4 combines with J gene TRBJ1-2; D unresolved. The CDR3 consists of 16 residues. The ends were cut back, 5 bases at V and 4 bases at J, with 20 bases in the middle. The chain's CDR3 is CASSPGSHKWVYGYTF. The CDR3 DNA follows: TGTGCCAGCAGTCCCGGGAGCCACAAGTGGGTCTATGGCTACACCTTC.

This clonotype has ten or more counts. The chain joins TRBV11-3 to TRBJ2-7; 12 nucleotides align to TRBD2. Germline V gene lookup returns CDR1 SGHNT and CDR2 YENEEA. The CDR3 runs 18 residues. V dropped 3 bases and J dropped 2; count of bases not matched to a gene: 11. The CDR3 here is CASSLRLAGALWTYEQYF. The CDR3 DNA is TGTGCCAGCAGCTTGAGACTAGCGGGAGCCCTGTGGACCTACGAGCAGTACTTC.

This clonotype was counted at least ten times. The chain uses TRBV6-6 and TRBJ2-7, with D possibly being TRBD1 (6 bases). From germline, CDR1 is MNHNY and CDR2 SVGAGI (reference sequence). V lost 5 bases and J 3 bases, leaving 14 bases between the germline ends. This CDR3 is built from 14 residues. In nucleotides, the CDR3 is TGTGCCAGCAGTACACCTGACAGGAGCTACGAGCAGTACTTC. It codes for CASSTPDRSYEQYF.

This clonotype was counted only a few times. V and J are TRBV29-1 and TRBJ1-4; 7 bases line up with TRBD1. V lost 6 bases to trimming and J lost 0 bases; unmatched junction nucleotides: 4. CDR1 is SQVTM, CDR2 ANQGSEA, per germline. The CDR3 sequence is 14 residues long. CDR3 sequence: CSVQGVATNEKLFF. The CDR3 DNA reads TGCAGCGTCCAGGGGGTGGCAACTAATGAAAAACTGTTTTTT.

The genes are TRBV20-1 and TRBJ1-6; 9 bases align to TRBD1. Per germline, CDR1 DFQATT and CDR2 SNEGSKA (reference sequence). This CDR3 is 17 amino acids long. Trimming cost V 0 bases and J 1 base; bases outside gene matches: 4. CDR3 in DNA: TGCAGTGCTAGAGATGTCGGACAGGGGTCCTATAATTCACCCCTCCACTTT. It is translated as CSARDVGQGSYNSPLHF.

A note on this clonotype: A junction boundary mismatches the germline segment, possibly from a read error. V gene TRBV27 combines with J gene TRBJ2-7; D possibly matches TRBD1 or TRBD2 (5 bases each). The CDR3 totals 13 residues. Germline loops: CDR1 MNHEY, CDR2 SMNVEV (reference sequence). CDR3 in amino acids: CASSLAPTGPRHF. CDR3 DNA sequence: TGTGCCAGCAGTTTAGCCCCCACGGGGCCGAGGCACTTC.

This clonotype was detected many times. The chain links TRBV10-1 to TRBJ2-1; D might be TRBD1 or TRBD2, each matching 5 bases. The CDR3 spans 15 residues. The V end lost 5 bases, the J end lost 0 bases, and 11 bases lay between the germline ends. Looked up from germline, CDR1 is WNHNN and CDR2 is SYGVQD (reference sequence). This chain's CDR3 is CASSRDLSSYNEQFF. In nucleotides, the CDR3 is TGCGCCAGCAGTCGGGACCTGAGCTCCTACAATGAGCAGTTCTTC.

This clonotype was detected only a few times. This rearrangement joins TRBV6-1 to TRBJ1-1; TRBD1 aligns across 8 bases. Germline V lookup: CDR1 MNHNS, CDR2 SASEGT. The CDR3 spans 14 residues. After removal of 7 bases from V and 4 bases from J, the junction contained 8 bases not matched to a gene. CDR3 bases: TGTGCCAGCACTTTCAGGGGGCGAGGCACTGAAGCTTTCTTT. This gives the protein CASTFRGRGTEAFF.

Many counts were recorded for this clonotype. The chain links TRBV6-6 to TRBJ2-5; 7 bases are a match to TRBD1. The CDR3 runs to 14 residues. Unmatched junction bases numbered 1, after V lost 2 bases and J lost 1 base. Germline V gene data show CDR1 as MNHNY and CDR2 as SVGAGI (reference sequence). CDR3 loop: CASSYRQGQETQYF. The CDR3 nucleotides read TGTGCCAGCAGTTACCGACAGGGCCAAGAGACCCAGTACTTC.

This clonotype appeared many times. The chain carries TRBV4-3 and TRBJ2-1; 7 nucleotides align to TRBD2. Germline V lookup: CDR1 LGHNA, CDR2 YSLEER. The CDR3 has 16 amino acids. With V trimmed by 0 bases and J by 4 bases, 6 bases remained unmatched. The CDR3 loop reads CASSQDLGLLYNEQFF. The CDR3 nucleotides read TGCGCCAGCAGCCAAGATCTGGGACTACTTTACAATGAGCAGTTCTTC.

This CDR3 is CSVDGTSKNIQYF. Written as DNA, the CDR3 is TGCAGCGTTGACGGGACGAGCAAAAACATTCAGTACTTC. The chain combines TRBV29-1 with TRBJ2-4; possibly TRBD1 or TRBD2 for D (5 bases each). The CDR3 loop spans 13 amino acids. Trimming shortened V by 3 bases and J by 3 bases, and 9 bases separated the two germline ends. Germline V gene lookup returns CDR1 SQVTM and CDR2 ANQGSEA.

This clonotype was seen ten or more times. J is TRBJ2-7 and V is TRBV29-1; TRBD1 aligns across 7 bases. The CDR3 covers 13 residues. Germline-derived CDR1 and CDR2 are SQVTM and ANQGSEA. This CDR3 reads CSFLNRGDYEQYF. The CDR3 DNA reads TGCAGTTTCCTCAACAGGGGTGATTACGAGCAGTACTTC.

This clonotype was found many times. The J gene is TRBJ2-1, the V gene TRBV7-6; 13 bases line up with TRBD2. The CDR3 runs to 20 residues. Germline values: CDR1 SGHVS, CDR2 FNYEAQ. J was trimmed by 3 bases and V by 2 bases; bases with no gene match: 13. The DNA of the CDR3 is TGTGCCAGCAGCTTATCTGTTAGGACTAGCGGGAGCTCCTTCTACAATGAGCAGTTCTTC. Protein: CASSLSVRTSGSSFYNEQFF.

In this sample, this clonotype turned up many times. The chain employs TRBV7-9 and TRBJ2-1, with D possibly being TRBD2 (5 bases). V was trimmed by 0 bases and J by 3 bases, leaving 9 bases between them. The germline gives CDR1 SEHNR, CDR2 FQNEAQ (reference sequence). The CDR3 contains 15 residues. The CDR3 nucleotides are TGTGCCAGCAGCTTAGCGTTCGGGGTCTACAATGAGCAGTTCTTC. Its translation: CASSLAFGVYNEQFF.

This clonotype was seen more than once but under ten times. This rearrangement joins TRBV27 to TRBJ2-4; 9 bases align to TRBD2. The CDR3 spans 15 residues. V dropped 1 base and J dropped 10; count of bases not matched to a gene: 8. The germline V gene has CDR1 MNHEY and CDR2 SMNVEV (reference sequence). The CDR3 DNA reads as TGTGCCAGCAGTTTATGGGCTAGCGGGGTGCCTATTCAGTACTTC. This sequence encodes CASSLWASGVPIQYF.